Given below is one TCR beta chain in context. Authors' data handling: Reference gene primer amplification gave nucleated cell count estimates. Profiling relied on immunoSEQ multiplex PCR, and the TCRdb table lists in-frame clones only, not all of them. That table furnishes V, J and clone size, whereas the DNA furnished D and trimming. The data hold 240,000 or so clones, with approximately 83% observed a single time. Germline V gene data show CDR1 as SGHRS and CDR2 as YFSETQ. The V gene end was trimmed by 0 bases and the J gene end by 6 bases; junction bases not matched to a gene: 7. The CDR3 is 16 residues long. This sample is part of a study of blood T cell repertoires in COVID-19. The overall study: The samples span acute and convalescent COVID-19 from the United States, Italy and Spain. The cDNA or gDNA used as material had been derived from T cells, B-cell-depleted T cells, or PBMCs.

This clonotype was obtained from a man under 40 who had recovered from COVID-19. Sequencing used peripheral blood. The chain combines TRBV5-1 with TRBJ2-1; 9 bases are a match to TRBD1. CDR3 amino acids: CASSLGSLTGGNEQFF. CDR3 in DNA: TGCGCCAGCAGCTTGGGGAGTTTGACAGGGGGCAATGAGCAGTTCTTC.